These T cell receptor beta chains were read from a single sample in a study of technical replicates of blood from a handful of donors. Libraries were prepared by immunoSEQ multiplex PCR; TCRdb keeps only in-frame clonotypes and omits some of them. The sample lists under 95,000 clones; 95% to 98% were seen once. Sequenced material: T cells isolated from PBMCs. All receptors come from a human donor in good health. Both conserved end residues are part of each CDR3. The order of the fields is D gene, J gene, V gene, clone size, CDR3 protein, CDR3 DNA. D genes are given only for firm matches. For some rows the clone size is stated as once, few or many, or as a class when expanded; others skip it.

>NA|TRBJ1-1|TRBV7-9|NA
CASSAGIGEANTEAFF
TGTGCCAGCAGCGCGGGGATAGGGGAAGCGAACACTGAAGCTTTCTTT
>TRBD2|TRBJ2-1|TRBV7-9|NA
CASSLGGLAGGDNEQFF
TGTGCCAGCAGCTTAGGGGGGCTAGCGGGGGGAGACAATGAGCAGTTCTTC
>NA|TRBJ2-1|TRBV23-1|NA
CASSQSPLIQGTSYNEQFF
TGCGCCAGCAGTCAGTCTCCACTAATACAGGGCACATCCTACAATGAGCAGTTCTTC
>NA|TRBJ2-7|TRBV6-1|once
CASSDGGGELGQYF
TGTGCCAGCAGTGATGGAGGGGGGGAGTTAGGGCAGTACTTC
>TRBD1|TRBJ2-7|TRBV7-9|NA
CASSLTGGQQYF
TGTGCCAGCAGCTTAACAGGGGGCCAGCAGTACTTC
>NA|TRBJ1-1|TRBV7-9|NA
CASSRTTGDEAFF
TGTGCCAGCAGCCGAACGACAGGAGATGAAGCTTTCTTT
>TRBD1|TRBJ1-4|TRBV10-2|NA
CASQNLGTDGEKLFF
TGCGCCAGCCAAAACCTCGGGACAGATGGTGAAAAACTGTTTTTT
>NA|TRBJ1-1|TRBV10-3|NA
CATLRRSRTPLYTEAFF
TGTGCCACCCTTAGGAGGTCTCGCACTCCACTCTACACTGAAGCTTTCTTT
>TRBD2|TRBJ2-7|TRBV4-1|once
CASSHKTSGDPYEQYF
TGCGCCAGCAGCCATAAGACTAGCGGGGACCCCTACGAGCAGTACTTC
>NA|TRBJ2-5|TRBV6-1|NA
CASSVLQEQETQYF
TGTGCCAGCAGTGTGCTACAGGAGCAAGAGACCCAGTACTTC
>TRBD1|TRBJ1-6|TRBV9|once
CASSVEGARSPLHF
TGTGCCAGCAGCGTGGAGGGGGCTCGATCACCCCTCCACTTT
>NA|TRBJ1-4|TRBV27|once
CASSLVRATNEKLFF
TGTGCCAGCAGTTTAGTCAGGGCTACTAATGAAAAACTGTTTTTT
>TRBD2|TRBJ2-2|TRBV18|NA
CASSPNLAGGQNTGELFF
TGTGCCAGCTCACCAAACCTAGCGGGAGGGCAGAACACCGGGGAGCTGTTTTTT
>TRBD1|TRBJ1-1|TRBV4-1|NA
CASSQDVQGAWAFF
TGCGCCAGCAGCCAAGATGTACAGGGGGCGTGGGCTTTCTTT
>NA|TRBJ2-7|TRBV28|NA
CASSLSPGLYEQYF
TGTGCCAGCAGTTTATCCCCAGGGCTATACGAGCAGTACTTC
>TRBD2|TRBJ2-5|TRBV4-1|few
CASSHPGLAGGPGQETQYF
TGCGCCAGCAGCCATCCCGGACTAGCGGGAGGGCCGGGACAAGAGACCCAGTACTTC
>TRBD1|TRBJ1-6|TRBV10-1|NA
CASSEEQGHNSPLHF
TGCGCCAGCAGTGAGGAACAGGGGCATAATTCACCCCTCCACTTT
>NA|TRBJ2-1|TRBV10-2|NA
CATSGVAGNGEQFF
TGCGCCACCTCGGGTGTTGCGGGTAACGGTGAGCAGTTCTTC
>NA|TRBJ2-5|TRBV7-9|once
CASSFPGGGSETQYF
TGTGCCAGCAGCTTTCCGGGAGGGGGCTCAGAGACCCAGTACTTC
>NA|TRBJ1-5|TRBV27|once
CASSLTQYQPQHF
TGTGCCAGCAGTTTAACGCAGTATCAGCCCCAGCATTTT
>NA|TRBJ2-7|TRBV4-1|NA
CASSPLVRSDEQYF
TGCGCCAGCAGCCCCCTCGTCAGGTCCGACGAGCAGTACTTC
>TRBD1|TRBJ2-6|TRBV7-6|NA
CASSSRTRQGPSGANVLTF
TGTGCCAGCAGCTCACGGACCCGACAGGGGCCCTCTGGGGCCAACGTCCTGACTTTC
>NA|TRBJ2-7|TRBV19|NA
CASSMEGRTYEQYF
TGTGCCAGTAGTATGGAGGGACGAACTTACGAGCAGTACTTC
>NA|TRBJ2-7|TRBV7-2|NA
CASSLGGGSYYEQYF
TGTGCCAGCAGCTTAGGTGGGGGCAGCTACTACGAGCAGTACTTC
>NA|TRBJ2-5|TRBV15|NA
CATSRGIAGTQKQETQYF
TGTGCCACCAGCAGAGGAATAGCCGGGACTCAAAAGCAAGAGACCCAGTACTTC
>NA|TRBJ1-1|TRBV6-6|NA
CASSYSGAVREAFF
TGTGCCAGCAGTTACTCAGGGGCGGTGAGGGAAGCTTTCTTT
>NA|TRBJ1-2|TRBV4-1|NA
CASSQEGSVEGYTF
TGCGCCAGCAGCCAAGAGGGGAGCGTGGAAGGCTACACCTTC
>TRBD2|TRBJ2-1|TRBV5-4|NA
CASREAGGSNEQFF
TGTGCCAGCAGAGAAGCGGGGGGGAGCAATGAGCAGTTCTTC
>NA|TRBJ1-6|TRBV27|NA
CASTVGGAGDSPLHF
TGTGCCAGCACCGTGGGGGGGGCTGGAGACTCACCCCTCCACTTT
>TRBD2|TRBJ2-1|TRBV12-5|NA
CASGANSGKVRNEQFF
TGTGCTAGTGGTGCTAATAGCGGGAAGGTTCGGAATGAGCAGTTCTTC
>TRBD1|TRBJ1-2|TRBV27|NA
CASSGGTGGNYGYTF
TGTGCCAGCAGTGGGGGGACAGGGGGCAACTATGGCTACACCTTC
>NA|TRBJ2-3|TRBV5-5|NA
CASNEDRSTDTQYF
TGTGCCAGCAACGAAGACAGGTCCACAGATACGCAGTATTTT
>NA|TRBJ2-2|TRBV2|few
CASSPYQVPGELFF
TGTGCCAGCAGCCCATACCAGGTCCCCGGGGAGCTGTTTTTT
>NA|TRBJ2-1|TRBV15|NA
CATSRVQRPTTRDEQFF
TGTGCCACCAGCAGAGTCCAGCGTCCGACTACTAGGGATGAGCAGTTCTTC
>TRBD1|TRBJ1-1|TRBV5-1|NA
CASSLEVRGQRTEAFF
TGCGCCAGCAGCTTGGAGGTCAGGGGGCAACGGACTGAAGCTTTCTTT
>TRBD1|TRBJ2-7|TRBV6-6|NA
CASSSETGPYEQYF
TGTGCCAGCAGTTCCGAGACAGGGCCCTACGAGCAGTACTTC